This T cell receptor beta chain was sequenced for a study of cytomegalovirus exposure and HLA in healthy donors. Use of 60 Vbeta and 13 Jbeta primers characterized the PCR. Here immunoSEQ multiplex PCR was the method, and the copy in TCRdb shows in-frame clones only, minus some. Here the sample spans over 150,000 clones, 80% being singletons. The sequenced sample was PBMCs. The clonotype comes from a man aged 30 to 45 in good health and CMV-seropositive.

CDR3 bases: TGTGCCAGCACCGGGGTTAACTCTGGAAACACCATATATTTT. As protein: CASTGVNSGNTIYF. The chain links TRBV9 to TRBJ1-3; D unresolved. The V gene lost 6 bases and the J gene lost 0 bases, with 10 bases spanning the gap. The CDR3 loop spans 14 amino acids. The germline V gene has CDR1 SGDLS and CDR2 YYNGEE.